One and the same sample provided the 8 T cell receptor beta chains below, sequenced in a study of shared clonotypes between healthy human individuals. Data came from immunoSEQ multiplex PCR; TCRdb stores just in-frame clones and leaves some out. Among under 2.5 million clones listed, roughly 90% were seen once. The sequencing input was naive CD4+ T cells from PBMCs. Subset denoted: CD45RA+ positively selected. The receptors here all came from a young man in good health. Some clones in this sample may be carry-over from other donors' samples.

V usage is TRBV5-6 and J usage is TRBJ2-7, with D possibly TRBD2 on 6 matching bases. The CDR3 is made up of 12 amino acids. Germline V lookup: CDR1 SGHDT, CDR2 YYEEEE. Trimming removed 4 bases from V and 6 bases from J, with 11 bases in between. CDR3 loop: CASSRDWGEQYF. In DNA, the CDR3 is TGTGCCAGCAGCCGGGACTGGGGCGAGCAGTACTTC.

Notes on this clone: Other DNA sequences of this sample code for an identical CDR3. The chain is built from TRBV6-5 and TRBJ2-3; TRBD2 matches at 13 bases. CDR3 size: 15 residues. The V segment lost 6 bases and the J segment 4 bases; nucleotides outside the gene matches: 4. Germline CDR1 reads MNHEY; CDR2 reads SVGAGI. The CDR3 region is CASRRLAGGADTQYF. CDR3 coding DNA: TGTGCCAGCAGAAGACTAGCGGGAGGTGCAGATACGCAGTATTTT.

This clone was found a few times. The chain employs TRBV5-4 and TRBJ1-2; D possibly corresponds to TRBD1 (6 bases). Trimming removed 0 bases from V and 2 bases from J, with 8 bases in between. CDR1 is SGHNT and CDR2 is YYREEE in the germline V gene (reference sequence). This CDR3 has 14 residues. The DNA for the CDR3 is TGTGCCAGCAGCTTGGAACAGGGAAACTATGGCTACACCTTC. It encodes CASSLEQGNYGYTF.

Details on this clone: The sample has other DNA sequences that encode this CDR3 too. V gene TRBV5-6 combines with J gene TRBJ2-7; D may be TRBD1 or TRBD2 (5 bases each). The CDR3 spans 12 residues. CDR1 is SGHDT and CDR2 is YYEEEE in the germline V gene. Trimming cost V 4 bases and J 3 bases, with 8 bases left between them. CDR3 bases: TGTGCCAGCAGCCTGGGACGCTACGAGCAGTACTTC. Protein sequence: CASSLGRYEQYF.

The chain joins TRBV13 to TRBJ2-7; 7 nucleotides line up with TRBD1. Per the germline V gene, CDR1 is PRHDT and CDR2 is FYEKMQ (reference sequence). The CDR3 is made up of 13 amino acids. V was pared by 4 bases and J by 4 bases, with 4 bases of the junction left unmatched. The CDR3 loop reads CASSSLRGYEQYF. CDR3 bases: TGTGCCAGCAGCTCCCTCAGGGGGTACGAGCAGTACTTC.

The CDR3: CASGGGTLVGTDTQYF. CDR3 DNA: TGTGCCAGCGGGGGGGGGACCCTTGTGGGCACAGATACGCAGTATTTT. The chain employs TRBV2 and TRBJ2-3; 7 nucleotides align to TRBD2. V was clipped by 8 bases and J by 1 base; unmatched bases: 12. The CDR3 length is 16 residues. Looked up from germline, CDR1 is SNHLY and CDR2 is FYNNEI.

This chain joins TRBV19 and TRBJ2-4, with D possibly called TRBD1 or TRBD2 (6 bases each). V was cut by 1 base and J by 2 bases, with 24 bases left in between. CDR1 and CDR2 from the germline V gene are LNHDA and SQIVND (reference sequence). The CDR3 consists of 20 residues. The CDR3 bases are TGTGCCAGTAGTATAGTAGTTGGGCAGGGGAGGTTCAATTCCAAAAACATTCAGTACTTC. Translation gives CASSIVVGQGRFNSKNIQYF.

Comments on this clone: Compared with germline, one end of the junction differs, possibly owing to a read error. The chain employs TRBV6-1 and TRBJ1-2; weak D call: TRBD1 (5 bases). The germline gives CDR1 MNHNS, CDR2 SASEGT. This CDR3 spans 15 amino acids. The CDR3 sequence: CASREETAYIYGYTF. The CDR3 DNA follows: TGTGCCAGCAGGGAAGAGACAGCCTACATCTATGGCTACACCTTC.